The 13 T cell receptor beta chains reported below all come from one sample, sequenced in a study of T cell responses to AZD1222 COVID-19 vaccine. Method: immunoSEQ multiplex PCR; TCRdb's copy keeps in-frame clones and lacks some. The sample includes about 160,000 clones, approximately 90% of them seen just once. The sample consisted of peripheral blood, taken on day 0 of MenACWY control vaccination. Receptors originate from an adult in good health.

The chain employs TRBV5-5 and TRBJ1-5, with TRBD1 identical over 9 bases. V was clipped by 2 bases and J by 0 bases; unmatched bases: 9. Germline values: CDR1 SGHKS, CDR2 YYEKEE (reference sequence). The length of the CDR3 is 18 residues. In nucleotides, the CDR3 is TGTGCCAGCAGCTTAGGGACAGGGACGGATCTTAGCAATCAGCCCCAGCATTTT. Translating gives CASSLGTGTDLSNQPQHF.

This chain links TRBV2 with TRBJ2-3; weak D call: TRBD2 (6 bases). Trimming removed 2 bases from V and 1 base from J, with 10 bases in between. Per the germline V gene, CDR1 is SNHLY and CDR2 is FYNNEI. The CDR3 runs 15 residues. The CDR3 nucleotides read TGTGCCAGCAGTGAAAACCCGGGAGGCACAGATACGCAGTATTTT. Protein product: CASSENPGGTDTQYF.

This clone was found a few times. J is TRBJ2-5 and V is TRBV19, with D tentatively TRBD2 (5 bases). Trimming removed 3 bases at V and 1 base at J, with 9 bases between. The germline gives CDR1 LNHDA, CDR2 SQIVND (reference sequence). This CDR3 comprises 14 residues. The CDR3 region is CASSMDSFQETQYF. The CDR3 DNA reads TGTGCCAGTAGTATGGACTCCTTCCAAGAGACCCAGTACTTC.

DNA for the CDR3: TGTGCCAGCAGCCTCAACCTGGATGGGGAGCAGTACTTC. As protein: CASSLNLDGEQYF. The V and J genes are TRBV14 and TRBJ2-7; D unclear. CDR1 is SGHDN and CDR2 is FVKESK in the germline V gene. The CDR3 extends over 13 amino acids. Trimming removed 4 bases from V and 7 bases from J, with 14 bases in between.

This clone was found a few times. V gene TRBV6-1 combines with J gene TRBJ2-2, with D perhaps matching TRBD1 (6 bases). CDR3 size: 15 residues. V was trimmed by 3 bases and J by 4 bases, leaving 12 bases between them. Germline V gives CDR1 MNHNS, CDR2 SASEGT. DNA of the CDR3: TGTGCCAGCAGTGAGACAGGACCCCGCACCGGGGAGCTGTTTTTT. It specifies CASSETGPRTGELFF.

Concerning this clone: Distinct nucleotide sequences in the sample also encode this CDR3. V is TRBV3-1 (or the pseudogene TRBV3-2) and J is TRBJ1-5; maybe TRBD1 (6 bases). Looked up from germline, CDR1 is LGHDT and CDR2 is YNNKEL (reference sequence). The CDR3 is made up of 14 amino acids. V lost 3 bases, J lost 1 base, and 7 bases lay in between. The CDR3 protein is CASSQGTSNQPQHF. The CDR3 DNA reads as TGTGCCAGCAGCCAGGGGACAAGCAATCAGCCCCAGCATTTT.

V and J are TRBV4-1 and TRBJ2-7; D might be TRBD2 (5 bases). The CDR3 totals 15 residues. Trimming stripped 0 bases from V and 8 bases from J, with 17 bases between. The germline gives CDR1 MGHRA, CDR2 YSYEKL. The CDR3 region is CASSQEERLAYKQYF. The CDR3 DNA is TGCGCCAGCAGCCAAGAGGAGCGCCTAGCTTACAAGCAGTACTTC.

The chain links TRBV18 to TRBJ2-7; TRBD2 matches at 7 bases. Germline CDR1 and CDR2: KGHSH and LQKENI. The junction had 8 bases not matched to a gene; V was cut back by 6 bases and J by 3 bases. The CDR3 has 14 residues. The CDR3 reads CASSGRSGDYEQYF. The CDR3 DNA follows: TGTGCCAGCTCGGGGCGGAGCGGGGACTACGAGCAGTACTTC.

This chain links TRBV28 with TRBJ2-3, with 8 bases matching TRBD2. The germline V gene encodes CDR1 MDHEN and CDR2 SYDVKM. The V segment lost 3 bases and the J segment 1 base; nucleotides outside the gene matches: 3. The length of the CDR3 is 15 residues. For the CDR3, the DNA is TGTGCCAGCAGTTTCAGCGGGAGAGGCACAGATACGCAGTATTTT. Translation gives CASSFSGRGTDTQYF. Together with reference TRBV28 and TRBJ2-3, the CDR3 gives the full variable domain: DVKVTQSSRYLVKRTGEKVFLECVQDMDHENMFWYRQDPGLGLRLIYFSYDVKMKEKGDIPEGYSVSREKKERFSLILESASTNQTSMYLCASSFSGRGTDTQYFGPGTRLTVL.

The rearrangement links TRBV24-1 to TRBJ2-1; a possible D gene is TRBD2 (6 bases). Trimming pared 6 bases from V and 5 bases from J, leaving 16 bases between. The CDR3 has 15 residues. Germline V lookup: CDR1 KGHDR, CDR2 SFDVKD. DNA of the CDR3: TGTGCCACCAGTTACGGGACTGGAAGAAACAATGAGCAGTTCTTC. This codes for CATSYGTGRNNEQFF.

The chain couples TRBV7-9 to TRBJ1-1; D may be TRBD1 (5 bases). Germline V gives CDR1 SEHNR, CDR2 FQNEAQ (reference sequence). The CDR3 sequence is 13 residues long. V lost 5 bases, J lost 0 bases, and 7 bases lay in between. The CDR3 nucleotides are TGTGCCAGCAGCGCGACAGTGAACACTGAAGCTTTCTTT. Translation: CASSATVNTEAFF.

This sequence joins TRBV6-5 and TRBJ1-2; no definite D call. The V and J ends lost 6 bases and 0 bases respectively, with 5 bases between them. Germline assignment: CDR1 MNHEY and CDR2 SVGAGI. The CDR3 contains 12 residues. The CDR3 nucleotides read TGTGCCAGCAGAGGACCTAACTATGGCTACACCTTC. Protein: CASRGPNYGYTF.

This clone was observed a single time. The genes are TRBV18 and TRBJ1-4; D is unresolved. V dropped 5 bases and J dropped 0 bases, with 10 bases sitting between them. Looked up from germline, CDR1 is KGHSH and CDR2 is LQKENI. The length of the CDR3 is 15 residues. In DNA form, the CDR3 reads TGTGCCAGCTCAGGAACTTATGCAACTAATGAAAAACTGTTTTTT. Its protein product is CASSGTYATNEKLFF.